Listed here are 22 T cell receptor beta chains from one sample, sequenced in a study of T-cell reconstitution after alpha-beta-depleted transplantation in children. Unique molecular identifiers were incorporated during preparation of the TCRbeta library. TCRdb re-called the PCR reads through MiXCR, storing one row per CDR3 protein. The data show more than 100,000 distinct CDR3 sequences, more than 20% seen once. The sample consisted of PBMCs, mostly from graft donor cells, taken 180 days after TCRalphabeta/CD19-depleted stem cell transplant. These TCRs come from a male patient under 10 years old who had a stem cell transplant for chronic granulomatous disease, so the T cells may come from the graft donor.

This chain joins TRBV7-2 and TRBJ2-3; D gene uncertain. Germline CDR1 and CDR2: SGHTA and FQGNSA. The CDR3 is 15 residues long. V was cut by 1 base and J by 2 bases, with 10 bases left in between. This CDR3 reads CASSLGLIITDTQYF. CDR3 sequence (DNA): TGTGCCAGCAGCTTAGGCCTAATAATCACAGATACGCAGTATTTT.

This clonotype was picked up a small number of times. The genes are TRBV7-9 and TRBJ2-6, with 7 bases identical to TRBD1. This CDR3 region has 16 residues. V was pared by 5 bases and J by 1 base, with 5 bases of the junction left unmatched. CDR1 and CDR2 (germline): SEHNR, FQNEAQ (reference sequence). DNA of the CDR3: TGTGCCAGCAGCCTATACAGGGGATCTGGGGCCAACGTCCTGACTTTC. This gives the protein CASSLYRGSGANVLTF.

This clonotype showed up many times. The chain recombines TRBV4-1 with TRBJ1-6; perhaps TRBD1 as D (6 bases). Trimming removed 3 bases at V and 8 bases at J, with 11 bases between. Germline V CDR1 and CDR2: MGHRA, YSYEKL. This CDR3 is built from 14 residues. CDR3 loop: CASSHGQLDSPLHF. CDR3 in DNA: TGCGCCAGCAGCCACGGACAGCTGGATTCACCCCTCCACTTT.

The gene calls are TRBV29-1 and TRBJ1-1; D gene ambiguous. Germline V gives CDR1 SQVTM, CDR2 ANQGSEA. Trimming took 2 bases from V and 1 from J, leaving 5 bases between them. The CDR3 is made up of 12 amino acids. The CDR3 region is CSVELRNTEAFF. For the CDR3, the DNA is TGCAGCGTTGAACTTCGGAACACTGAAGCTTTCTTT.

The chain is built from TRBV27 and TRBJ1-2; perhaps TRBD1 as D (5 bases). This CDR3 has 12 residues. Germline loops: CDR1 MNHEY, CDR2 SMNVEV (reference sequence). V was clipped by 4 bases and J by 10 bases, with 13 bases between them. The CDR3 sequence is CASSSNLQDYTF. CDR3 sequence (DNA): TGTGCCAGCAGTTCCAATCTACAGGACTACACCTTC.

This clonotype was detected many times. The V gene is TRBV27, the J gene TRBJ2-2; no firm D call. Germline V gene sequence: CDR1 MNHEY, CDR2 SMNVEV (reference sequence). The CDR3 runs 14 residues. Trimming left V 7 bases short and J 1 base short, with 10 bases between. CDR3 sequence reads: CASKGHLNTGELFF. The DNA of the CDR3 is TGTGCCAGCAAGGGCCACCTGAACACCGGGGAGCTGTTTTTT.

This chain uses TRBV7-9 with TRBJ2-4, with 11 bases matching TRBD2. V shed 5 bases, J shed 12 bases, and the junction held 12 bases outside the gene matches. Germline assignment: CDR1 SEHNR and CDR2 FQNEAQ (reference sequence). This CDR3 has 15 amino acids. The CDR3 sequence: CASSPPGTSGDNQYF. The CDR3 DNA reads as TGTGCCAGCAGCCCCCCCGGGACTAGCGGAGACAATCAGTACTTC.

This clonotype was recorded a few times. CDR3 region: CASSPAVLTQYF. The CDR3 coding sequence is TGTGCCAGCAGTCCGGCGGTCCTCACCCAGTACTTC. This chain connects TRBV12-3 or TRBV12-4 to TRBJ2-5; D is unresolved. The CDR3 loop spans 12 amino acids. Trimming shortened V by 5 bases and J by 8 bases, and 12 bases separated the two germline ends.

This clonotype occurred many times. This rearrangement joins TRBV3-1 to TRBJ2-1; D is perhaps TRBD1 or TRBD2 (5 bases each). The CDR3 is made up of 14 amino acids. V lost 4 bases, J lost 6 bases, and 13 bases lay in between. The germline V gene has CDR1 LGHDT and CDR2 YNNKEL (reference sequence). CDR3 nucleotides: TGTGCCAGCAGCCTCCGAGGGGCCGGCAATGAGCAGTTCTTC. As protein: CASSLRGAGNEQFF.

The chain combines TRBV7-9 with TRBJ1-4; D perhaps matches TRBD1 (6 bases). Germline V lookup: CDR1 SEHNR, CDR2 FQNEAQ (reference sequence). The V end lost 5 bases, the J end lost 6 bases, and 10 bases lay between the germline ends. This CDR3 contains 13 residues. The CDR3 sequence: CASSHNRDEKLFF. As DNA, the CDR3 is TGTGCCAGCAGCCACAACAGGGATGAAAAACTGTTTTTT.

The CDR3 is CASSLNRDTSNQPQHF. CDR3 nucleotide sequence: TGTGCCAGCAGTTTAAACCGGGACACAAGCAATCAGCCCCAGCATTTT. The V and J genes are TRBV27 and TRBJ1-5, with TRBD1 as a possible D gene (6 bases). In germline, CDR1 is MNHEY, CDR2 SMNVEV (reference sequence). Trimming stripped 2 bases from V and 1 base from J, with 12 bases between. The CDR3 is 16 amino acids.

This clonotype was found many times. This chain's CDR3 is CSASWSGSRNEQFF. The CDR3 region has the DNA TGCAGTGCTAGTTGGAGCGGGAGTAGGAATGAGCAGTTCTTC. The genes are TRBV20-1 and TRBJ2-1; TRBD2 agrees at 8 bases. This CDR3 has 14 residues. Germline V lookup: CDR1 DFQATT, CDR2 SNEGSKA (reference sequence). The trim removed 3 bases at V and 7 bases at J, leaving 8 bases unmatched.

This clonotype turned up a few times. V is TRBV20-1 and J is TRBJ2-7; 9 nucleotides align to TRBD2. Germline CDR1 is DFQATT and CDR2 is SNEGSKA (reference sequence). V lost 5 bases to trimming and J lost 6 bases; unmatched junction nucleotides: 8. The CDR3 spans 13 residues. In nucleotides, the CDR3 is TGCAGTGCTTTCCAAGCGGGGGGCTTCGAGCAGTACTTC. Its translation is CSAFQAGGFEQYF.

This sequence joins TRBV5-6 and TRBJ1-2; D gene ambiguous. V lost 7 bases and J 4 bases, leaving 14 bases between the germline ends. In germline, CDR1 is SGHDT, CDR2 YYEEEE. CDR3 length: 13 amino acids. The CDR3 here is CASGPPVLYGYTF. Written as DNA, the CDR3 is TGTGCCAGCGGCCCCCCGGTCCTCTATGGCTACACCTTC. Full variable domain (missing parts from reference TRBV5-6 and TRBJ1-2): DAGVTQSPTHLIKTRGQQVTLRCSPKSGHDTVSWYQQALGQGPQFIFQYYEEEERQRGNFPDRFSGHQFPNYSSELNVNALLLGDSALYLCASGPPVLYGYTFGSGTRLTVV.

There are a few counts of this clonotype. This sequence joins TRBV4-3 and TRBJ2-1; 8 bases are a match to TRBD2. V dropped 0 bases and J dropped 7; count of bases not matched to a gene: 5. Germline values: CDR1 LGHNA, CDR2 YSLEER. This CDR3 has 15 amino acids. CDR3 sequence (DNA): TGCGCCAGCAGCCAAGAGCTAGCGGGTCAGAATGAGCAGTTCTTC. Residues: CASSQELAGQNEQFF.

This clonotype came up a few times. This chain uses TRBV11-3 with TRBJ2-1; D is uncertain. Trimming took 4 bases from V and 7 from J, leaving 8 bases between them. The CDR3 consists of 12 residues. CDR1 is SGHNT, CDR2 YENEEA, per germline. The chain's CDR3 is CASSSHINEQFF. The CDR3 region has the DNA TGTGCCAGCAGCTCGCACATTAATGAGCAGTTCTTC.

This clonotype occurred many times. The chain recombines TRBV29-1 with TRBJ2-1; D gene uncertain. V gave up 2 bases and J gave up 6 bases, with 5 bases separating them. Germline V gene sequence: CDR1 SQVTM, CDR2 ANQGSEA. The CDR3 totals 11 residues. The CDR3 DNA reads as TGCAGCGTTGAAAAGGCCAATGAGCAGTTCTTC. Residues: CSVEKANEQFF.

This chain joins TRBV4-2 and TRBJ2-1; D is perhaps TRBD2 (6 bases). The V and J ends lost 8 bases and 3 bases respectively, with 17 bases between them. The CDR3 runs to 15 residues. In germline, CDR1 is LGHNA, CDR2 YNFKEQ. Here the CDR3 reads CASGPRGGYYNEQFF. CDR3 DNA sequence: TGTGCCAGCGGCCCCCGGGGAGGTTACTACAATGAGCAGTTCTTC.

This clonotype came up a few times. The rearrangement links TRBV20-1 to TRBJ2-1, with TRBD2 as a possible D gene (6 bases). Germline CDR1 DFQATT, CDR2 SNEGSKA (reference sequence). Trimming stripped 6 bases from V and 6 bases from J, with 21 bases between. There are 15 residues in the CDR3. The chain's CDR3 is CSASPGLPVGNEQFF. The CDR3 nucleotides read TGCAGTGCCAGCCCGGGACTCCCGGTGGGCAATGAGCAGTTCTTC.

Only a few counts were recorded for this clonotype. The CDR3, as DNA: TGTGCCAGCAGTCGCGGTACTAGCGGAGGATACCAAGAGACCCAGTACTTC. Translated: CASSRGTSGGYQETQYF. This chain uses TRBV12-3 or TRBV12-4 with TRBJ2-5; the match to TRBD2 covers 8 bases. The CDR3 spans 17 residues. Losses at the gene ends were 5 bases for V and 0 bases for J; bases not matched to a gene: 11.

At least ten counts were recorded for this clonotype. The CDR3: CASSISARETQYF. The CDR3 coding sequence is TGCGCCAGCAGTATTTCGGCTCGGGAGACCCAGTACTTC. The chain has TRBV10-2 and TRBJ2-5; D is ambiguous. The CDR3 runs to 13 residues. CDR1 WSHSY and CDR2 SAAADI come from the germline V gene. Deletions cut 5 bases from V and 5 bases from J, with 12 bases between.

This clonotype showed up just a few times. The chain has TRBV10-3 and TRBJ2-3; no clear D. This CDR3 contains 14 residues. Germline CDR1 ENHRY, CDR2 SYGVKD. V was clipped by 8 bases and J by 0 bases, with 12 bases between them. CDR3 loop: CAIGSPASTDTQYF. The CDR3, as DNA: TGTGCCATCGGGTCTCCGGCTAGCACAGATACGCAGTATTTT.